These 19 T cell receptor beta chains originate from one sample sequenced in a study of beta chain features in type 1 diabetes. Study-level points and caveats: Among patients with Type 1 diabetes, TCRB CDR3s were moderately but significantly shorter in every one of the four CD4+ subsets.

The sequenced template was cDNA made from the entire isolated RNA. Libraries were prepared by immunoSEQ multiplex PCR; TCRdb keeps only in-frame clonotypes and omits some of them. The data show fewer than 300,000 clones, around 20% seen once. These receptors' targets are unknown. Sequencing was carried out using naive CD4+ T cells from blood. All receptors derive from a woman between 35 and 50 years old with type 1 diabetes.

The rearrangement uses TRBV7-9 and TRBJ1-1, with TRBD1 matching 8 bases. This CDR3 spans 15 amino acids. With 5 bases clipped from V and 2 bases from J, the junction kept 7 bases outside the gene matches. Germline assignment: CDR1 SEHNR and CDR2 FQNEAQ (reference sequence). CDR3 residues: CASSSTDRGNTEAFF. The CDR3 bases are TGTGCCAGCAGCAGTACCGACAGGGGAAACACTGAAGCTTTCTTT. Variable domain in full (rest from reference TRBV7-9 and TRBJ1-1): DTGVSQNPRHKITKRGQNVTFRCDPISEHNRLYWYRQTLGQGPEFLTYFQNEAQLEKSRLLSDRFSAERPKGSFSTLEIQRTEQGDSAMYLCASSSTDRGNTEAFFGQGTRLTVV.

The rearrangement links TRBV6-6 to TRBJ2-1, with TRBD2 identical over 9 bases. The CDR3 runs 15 residues. Per the germline V gene, CDR1 is MNHNY and CDR2 is SVGAGI (reference sequence). Trimming removed 7 bases from V and 12 bases from J; junction bases left unmatched: 16. Here the CDR3 DNA reads TGTGCCAGCACCCCCCCAGGGACTAGCTGGCGCTGGCAGTTCTTC. Translation: CASTPPGTSWRWQFF.

A few counts support this clone. This chain connects TRBV5-1 to TRBJ2-7, with TRBD1 matching over 7 bases. Unmatched junction bases numbered 10, after V lost 4 bases and J lost 0 bases. Germline V gene sequence: CDR1 SGHRS, CDR2 YFSETQ. CDR3 length: 16 amino acids. This chain's CDR3 is CASSPGRDRVSYEQYF. CDR3 coding DNA: TGCGCCAGCAGCCCGGGAAGGGACAGAGTCTCCTACGAGCAGTACTTC. Filled out from reference TRBV5-1 and TRBJ2-7, the complete variable domain reads KAGVTQTPRYLIKTRGQQVTLSCSPISGHRSVSWYQQTPGQGLQFLFEYFSETQRNKGNFPGRFSGRQFSNSRSEMNVSTLELGDSALYLCASSPGRDRVSYEQYFGPGTRLTVT.

The rearrangement links TRBV5-1 to TRBJ2-6, with D hard to call. The germline V and J ends were trimmed by 0 bases and 0 bases, with 13 bases remaining between them. The CDR3 covers 18 residues. Looked up from germline, CDR1 is SGHRS and CDR2 is YFSETQ. The CDR3 DNA is TGCGCCAGCAGCTTGGAAGGCAGGATATTCTCTGGGGCCAACGTCCTGACTTTC. It specifies CASSLEGRIFSGANVLTF.

In its sample, this clone was seen a few times. V and J are TRBV30 and TRBJ2-3; D gene ambiguous. This CDR3 has 14 amino acids. The V gene lost 0 bases and the J gene lost 2 bases, with 9 bases spanning the gap. Germline loops: CDR1 GTSNPN, CDR2 SVGIG (reference sequence). Here the CDR3 reads CAWSVDGSTDTQYF. The CDR3 DNA is TGTGCCTGGAGTGTAGACGGGTCCACAGATACGCAGTATTTT.

This clone was counted only a few times. This sequence joins TRBV19 and TRBJ1-2; TRBD1 is a possible D gene (6 bases). Germline-derived CDR1 and CDR2 are LNHDA and SQIVND (reference sequence). Trimming stripped 7 bases from V and 2 bases from J, with 17 bases between. This CDR3 region has 15 residues. The CDR3 sequence is CASKDGEGQNYGYTF. The CDR3, as DNA: TGTGCCAGTAAGGACGGGGAAGGACAGAACTATGGCTACACCTTC. Looking up the rest from reference TRBV19 and TRBJ1-2 gives the full variable domain: DGGITQSPKYLFRKEGQNVTLSCEQNLNHDAMYWYRQDPGQGLRLIYYSQIVNDFQKGDIAEGYSVSREKKESFPLTVTSAQKNPTAFYLCASKDGEGQNYGYTFGSGTRLTVV.

The chain employs TRBV6-5 and TRBJ1-2, with a weak D call TRBD1 (5 bases). V was cut by 7 bases and J by 0 bases, with 15 bases left in between. Germline loops: CDR1 MNHEY, CDR2 SVGAGI. The CDR3 runs 15 residues. The CDR3 protein is CASTGQSASNYGYTF. CDR3 in DNA: TGTGCCAGCACCGGACAATCAGCTTCTAACTATGGCTACACCTTC.

The J gene is TRBJ2-2, the V gene TRBV7-2, with TRBD1 identical over 8 bases. Per the germline V gene, CDR1 is SGHTA and CDR2 is FQGNSA. The J segment lost 5 bases and the V segment lost 5 bases, leaving 10 bases of the junction unmatched. The CDR3 extends over 16 amino acids. Here the CDR3 DNA reads TGTGCCAGCAGCGGCCCTGGGACAGGTGGGACCGGGGAGCTGTTTTTT. It specifies CASSGPGTGGTGELFF.

The gene calls are TRBV28 and TRBJ2-3, with a weak D call TRBD1 (6 bases). The CDR3 is 13 amino acids. The germline gives CDR1 MDHEN, CDR2 SYDVKM. V dropped 11 bases and J dropped 1 base, with 13 bases sitting between them. The CDR3 here is CASRAGGTDTQYF. The CDR3 DNA follows: TGTGCCTCCAGGGCAGGGGGCACAGATACGCAGTATTTT.

This chain uses TRBV18 with TRBJ2-3; D is ambiguous. Germline lookup yields CDR1 KGHSH and CDR2 LQKENI. This CDR3 has 14 amino acids. The V and J ends lost 1 base and 6 bases respectively, with 11 bases between them. The CDR3 spells CASSPLSSTDTQYF. The CDR3 bases are TGTGCCAGCTCACCACTCTCCAGTACCGATACGCAGTATTTT.

V and J are TRBV6-6 and TRBJ2-1; D gene ambiguous. The CDR3 length is 12 residues. CDR1 and CDR2 from the germline V gene are MNHNY and SVGAGI (reference sequence). The V gene lost 5 bases and the J gene lost 5 bases, with 7 bases spanning the gap. The CDR3 coding sequence is TGTGCCAGCAGTACCCCAGACAATGAGCAGTTCTTC. It is translated as CASSTPDNEQFF.

The chain joins TRBV20-1 to TRBJ2-1; D call uncertain. Trimming took off 5 bases at V and 6 bases at J, with 5 bases between the two ends. This CDR3 is 10 amino acids long. Germline lookup yields CDR1 DFQATT and CDR2 SNEGSKA (reference sequence). CDR3 DNA sequence: TGCAGTGCTGAGATCAATGAGCAGTTCTTC. It specifies CSAEINEQFF.

The chain recombines TRBV5-1 with TRBJ1-1; D is possibly TRBD1 (6 bases). The CDR3 runs 13 residues. From germline, CDR1 is SGHRS and CDR2 YFSETQ. The V gene lost 4 bases and the J gene lost 1 base, with 8 bases spanning the gap. CDR3 sequence reads: CASSAGANTEAFF. The CDR3 DNA is TGCGCCAGCAGCGCAGGGGCGAACACTGAAGCTTTCTTT.

This clone has just a few counts. V usage is TRBV30 and J usage is TRBJ1-2; D may be TRBD1 (6 bases). CDR1 is GTSNPN, CDR2 SVGIG, per germline (reference sequence). The V end lost 4 bases, the J end lost 4 bases, and 7 bases lay between the germline ends. The length of the CDR3 is 11 residues. The CDR3 bases are TGTGCCTGGAACAGGGCCTATGGCTACACCTTC. This encodes CAWNRAYGYTF.

This clone was recorded a few times. The V and J genes are TRBV4-1 and TRBJ1-6; tentative D call: TRBD1 (5 bases). V gave up 2 bases and J gave up 6 bases, with 11 bases separating them. The CDR3 covers 15 residues. Germline loops: CDR1 MGHRA, CDR2 YSYEKL. CDR3 DNA sequence: TGCGCCAGCAGCCAACAGGGAATGGGTAATTCACCCCTCCACTTT. Translating it yields CASSQQGMGNSPLHF.

This rearrangement joins TRBV10-3 to TRBJ2-7; tentative D call: TRBD2 (5 bases). Germline loops: CDR1 ENHRY, CDR2 SYGVKD. The CDR3 totals 14 residues. Trimming pared 7 bases from V and 3 bases from J, leaving 16 bases between. This chain's CDR3 is CAITSEGRDYEQYF. CDR3 coding DNA: TGTGCCATCACCTCTGAGGGAAGAGACTACGAGCAGTACTTC.

The chain is built from TRBV7-2 and TRBJ2-7; perhaps TRBD2 as D (6 bases). V dropped 6 bases and J dropped 7 bases, with 16 bases sitting between them. Germline lookup yields CDR1 SGHTA and CDR2 FQGNSA. CDR3 length equals 13 residues. CDR3 protein: CASSLAGYQEQYF. The CDR3 DNA follows: TGTGCCAGCAGTCTTGCGGGGTATCAGGAGCAGTACTTC.

This clone has more than one count but fewer than ten. The genes are TRBV29-1 and TRBJ2-5; 13 nucleotides agree with TRBD2. The CDR3 extends over 15 amino acids. Trimming took 5 bases from V and 2 from J; bases not matched to a gene: 5. Per the germline V gene, CDR1 is SQVTM and CDR2 is ANQGSEA. This chain's CDR3 is CSVLGLAGVQETQYF. The DNA of the CDR3 is TGCAGCGTTCTCGGACTAGCGGGAGTTCAAGAGACCCAGTACTTC. The full variable domain, completed using reference TRBV29-1 and TRBJ2-5, is SAVISQKPSRDICQRGTSLTIQCQVDSQVTMMFWYRQQPGQSLTLIATANQGSEATYESGFVIDKFPISRPNLTFSTLTVSNMSPEDSSIYLCSVLGLAGVQETQYFGPGTRLLVL.

This clone came up a few times. The chain uses TRBV7-2 and TRBJ2-7, with 12 bases aligning to TRBD2. The trim removed 6 bases at V and 5 bases at J, leaving 8 bases unmatched. The CDR3 is 15 amino acids. In germline, CDR1 is SGHTA, CDR2 FQGNSA. This CDR3 reads CASRPRLAGGNEQYF. The DNA of the CDR3 is TGTGCCAGCAGGCCGCGTCTAGCGGGAGGGAACGAGCAGTACTTC.